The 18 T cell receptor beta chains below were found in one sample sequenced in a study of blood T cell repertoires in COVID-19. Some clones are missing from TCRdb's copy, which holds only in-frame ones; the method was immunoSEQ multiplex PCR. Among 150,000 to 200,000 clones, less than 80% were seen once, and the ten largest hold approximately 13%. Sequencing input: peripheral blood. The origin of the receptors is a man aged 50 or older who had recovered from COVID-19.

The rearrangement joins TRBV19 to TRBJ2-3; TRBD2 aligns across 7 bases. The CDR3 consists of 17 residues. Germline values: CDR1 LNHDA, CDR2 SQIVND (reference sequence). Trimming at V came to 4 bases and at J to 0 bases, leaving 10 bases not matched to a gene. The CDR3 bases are TGTGCCAGTAGTAATACCCTAGCGGAGATGAGCACAGATACGCAGTATTTT. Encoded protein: CASSNTLAEMSTDTQYF.

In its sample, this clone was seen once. The CDR3 region has the DNA TGTGCCAGTGAACAAGCGACAGGGAGAGGGACCCAGTACTTC. It yields the protein CASEQATGRGTQYF. This rearrangement joins TRBV19 to TRBJ2-5, with 7 bases aligning to TRBD1. The CDR3 consists of 14 residues. The junction had 13 bases not matched to a gene; V was cut back by 8 bases and J by 7 bases. In germline, CDR1 is LNHDA, CDR2 SQIVND (reference sequence). The variable domain in full, completed from reference TRBV19 and TRBJ2-5, reads DGGITQSPKYLFRKEGQNVTLSCEQNLNHDAMYWYRQDPGQGLRLIYYSQIVNDFQKGDIAEGYSVSREKKESFPLTVTSAQKNPTAFYLCASEQATGRGTQYFGPGTRLLVL.

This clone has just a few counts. The CDR3 sequence: CASSSGSMGSSGNTIYF. The CDR3 bases are TGTGCCAGCAGCTCTGGAAGTATGGGCAGCTCTGGAAACACCATATATTTT. The rearrangement joins TRBV7-8 to TRBJ1-3; no definite D call. Germline V gene lookup returns CDR1 SGHVS and CDR2 FQNEAQ. The CDR3 has 17 amino acids. Trimming shortened V by 4 bases and J by 0 bases, and 16 bases separated the two germline ends. The full variable domain, rest sourced from reference TRBV7-8 and TRBJ1-3, is GAGVSQSPRYKVAKRGQDVALRCDPISGHVSLFWYQQALGQGPEFLTYFQNEAQLDKSGLPSDRFFAERPEGSVSTLKIQRTQQEDSAVYLCASSSGSMGSSGNTIYFGEGSWLTVV.

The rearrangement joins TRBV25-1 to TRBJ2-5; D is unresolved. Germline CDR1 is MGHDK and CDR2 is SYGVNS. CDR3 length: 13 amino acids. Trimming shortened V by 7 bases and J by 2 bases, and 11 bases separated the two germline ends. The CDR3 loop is CASNYERQETQYF. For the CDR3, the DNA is TGTGCCAGCAACTATGAAAGACAAGAGACCCAGTACTTC.

CDR3 DNA sequence: TGTGCCAGCAGCTTGGCCGGGACAGGTCGCGAGCAGTACTTC. This sequence encodes CASSLAGTGREQYF. The gene calls are TRBV5-4 and TRBJ2-7, with 8 bases fitting TRBD1. The CDR3 loop spans 14 amino acids. V trimming: 0 bases; J trimming: 6 bases; junction bases outside the gene matches: 5. CDR1 is SGHNT, CDR2 YYREEE, per germline (reference sequence).

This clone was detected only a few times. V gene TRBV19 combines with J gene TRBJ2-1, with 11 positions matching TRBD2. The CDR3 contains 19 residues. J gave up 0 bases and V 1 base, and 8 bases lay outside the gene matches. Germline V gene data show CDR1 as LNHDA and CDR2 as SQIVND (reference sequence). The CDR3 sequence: CASSIGLAGGHSSYNEQFF. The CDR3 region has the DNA TGTGCCAGTAGTATAGGGCTAGCGGGAGGACACAGCTCCTACAATGAGCAGTTCTTC.

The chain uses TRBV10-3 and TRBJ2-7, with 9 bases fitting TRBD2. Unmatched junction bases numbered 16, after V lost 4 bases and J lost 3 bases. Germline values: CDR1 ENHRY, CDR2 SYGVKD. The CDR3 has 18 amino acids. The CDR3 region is CAISAGGLTSGGYYEQYF. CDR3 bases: TGTGCCATCAGTGCGGGGGGGCTGACTAGCGGAGGTTACTACGAGCAGTACTTC.

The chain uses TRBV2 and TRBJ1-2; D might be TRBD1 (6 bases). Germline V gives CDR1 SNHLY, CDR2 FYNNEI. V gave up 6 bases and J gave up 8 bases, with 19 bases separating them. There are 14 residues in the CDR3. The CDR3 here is CASSTQGFNHGYTF. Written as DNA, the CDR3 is TGTGCCAGCAGCACCCAGGGGTTTAACCACGGCTACACCTTC.

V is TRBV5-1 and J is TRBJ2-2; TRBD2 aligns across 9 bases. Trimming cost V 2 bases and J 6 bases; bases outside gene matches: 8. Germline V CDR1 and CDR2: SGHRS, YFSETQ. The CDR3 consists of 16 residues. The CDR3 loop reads CASSFGASGIAGELFF. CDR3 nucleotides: TGCGCCAGCAGCTTTGGGGCTAGCGGGATCGCCGGGGAGCTGTTTTTT.

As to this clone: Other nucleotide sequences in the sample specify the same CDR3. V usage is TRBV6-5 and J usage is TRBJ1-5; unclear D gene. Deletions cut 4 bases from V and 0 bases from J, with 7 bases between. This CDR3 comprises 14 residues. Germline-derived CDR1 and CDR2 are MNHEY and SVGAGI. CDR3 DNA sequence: TGTGCCAGCAGTTCCACCTATAGCAATCAGCCCCAGCATTTT. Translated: CASSSTYSNQPQHF.

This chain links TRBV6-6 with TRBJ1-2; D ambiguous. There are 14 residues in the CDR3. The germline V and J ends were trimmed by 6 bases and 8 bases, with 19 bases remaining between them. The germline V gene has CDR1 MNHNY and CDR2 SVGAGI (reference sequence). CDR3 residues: CASSPDRTADGYTF. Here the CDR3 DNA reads TGTGCCAGCAGCCCTGATAGGACTGCTGACGGCTACACCTTC.

The CDR3 nucleotides are TGCGCCAGCAGTGGAGCGGGGGGCGAATCTGAAGCTTTCTTT. Translation: CASSGAGGESEAFF. V usage is TRBV10-1 and J usage is TRBJ1-1, with D maybe TRBD1 (6 bases). V gave up 4 bases and J gave up 6 bases, with 15 bases separating them. This CDR3 comprises 14 residues. From germline, CDR1 is WNHNN and CDR2 SYGVQD (reference sequence).

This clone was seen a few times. The CDR3 coding sequence is TGTGCCAGCAGCTTCGGGACAGGACTGGATGGCTACACCTTC. Translating gives CASSFGTGLDGYTF. The chain has TRBV5-4 and TRBJ1-2; 8 positions agree with TRBD1. The junction had 6 bases not matched to a gene; V was cut back by 2 bases and J by 6 bases. The CDR3 loop spans 14 amino acids. Germline CDR1 is SGHNT and CDR2 is YYREEE (reference sequence).

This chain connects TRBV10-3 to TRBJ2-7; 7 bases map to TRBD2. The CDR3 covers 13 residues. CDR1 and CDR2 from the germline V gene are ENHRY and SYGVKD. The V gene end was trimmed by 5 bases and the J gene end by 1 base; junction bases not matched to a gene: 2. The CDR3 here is CAISLAGSYEQYF. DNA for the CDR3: TGTGCCATCAGTTTAGCGGGTTCCTACGAGCAGTACTTC.

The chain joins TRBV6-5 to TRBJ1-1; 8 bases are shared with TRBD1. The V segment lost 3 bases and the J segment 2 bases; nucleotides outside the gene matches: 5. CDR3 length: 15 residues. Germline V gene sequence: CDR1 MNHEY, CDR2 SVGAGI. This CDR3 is CASSYSQGANTEAFF. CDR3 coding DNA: TGTGCCAGCAGTTATTCGCAGGGGGCAAACACTGAAGCTTTCTTT.

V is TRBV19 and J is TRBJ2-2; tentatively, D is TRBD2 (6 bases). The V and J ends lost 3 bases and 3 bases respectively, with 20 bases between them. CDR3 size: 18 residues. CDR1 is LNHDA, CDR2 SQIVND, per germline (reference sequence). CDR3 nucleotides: TGTGCCAGTAGTATGGGACTCGCGAGCCCCACATACACCGGGGAGCTGTTTTTT. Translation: CASSMGLASPTYTGELFF.

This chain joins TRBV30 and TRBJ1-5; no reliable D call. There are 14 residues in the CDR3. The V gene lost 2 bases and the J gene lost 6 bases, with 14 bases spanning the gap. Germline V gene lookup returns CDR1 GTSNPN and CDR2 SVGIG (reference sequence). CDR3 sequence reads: CAWSSPGEGQPQHF. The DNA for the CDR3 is TGTGCCTGGAGTTCCCCTGGGGAGGGTCAGCCCCAGCATTTT.

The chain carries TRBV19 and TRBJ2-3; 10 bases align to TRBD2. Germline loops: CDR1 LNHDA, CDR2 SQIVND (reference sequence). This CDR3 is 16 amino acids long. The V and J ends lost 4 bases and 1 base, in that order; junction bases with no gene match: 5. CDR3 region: CASSTTGTSGTDTQYF. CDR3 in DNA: TGTGCCAGTAGTACGACCGGGACTAGCGGCACAGATACGCAGTATTTT.